Detailed here is one T cell receptor beta chain. This clone appeared once. Its antigen is not yet known. No base quality information exists; no much larger clone differs at one position. The sample originates from a study of blood T cell repertoires in COVID-19 (dated by TCRdb to about 2020). Study-wide context: The collaborator samples originated in the United States, Italy and Spain and spanned the acute and convalescent phases of COVID-19. The samples were drawn from two sources: the first 160 participants of the ongoing ImmuneRACE study, and 1,254 subjects contributed by 6 global collaborators. Sample metadata almost always included a de-identified subject ID, COVID-19 status, age in years and sex. The repertoires were made available in a free public database intended to serve as a resource for research on the immune response to SARS-CoV-2. Where available, HLA class I and class II types were obtained from metadata supplied by the sample provider rather than from assay-based typing. Deeply sampled blood TCRbeta repertoires from subjects exposed to, actively infected with, or recovered from COVID-19 were included in the dataset. The material from the prospective study consisted of cDNA or gDNA derived from T cells, B-cell-depleted T cells, or PBMCs. What the authors observed across the whole study: The quantity of clinical and demographic metadata differed by source and by participant and was supplied without curation.

Via the germline V gene, CDR1 is SNHLY and CDR2 FYNNEI. The CDR3 spans 15 residues, from the cysteine through the phenylalanine. The read is trimmed to its CDR3 DNA, 45 bases read in frame from base 1. Trimming accounts for 8 bases at V and 7 bases at J, while the number of junction bases matched to no gene is 14. TCRbeta CDR3 regions were amplified from genomic DNA by means of the immunoSEQ Assay, a bias-controlled multiplex PCR. In the paper's pipeline: The number of nucleated cells in each sample was estimated from the amplification of reference gene primers within the assay. To quantify the absolute abundance of each unique TCRbeta CDR3 rearrangement, sequence reads were collapsed and filtered. For each sample, productive Simpson clonality was calculated by taking the square root of Simpson's diversity index across productive rearrangements. The table comes from immuneACCESS by way of TCRdb, which keeps in-frame sequences with V and J called. Part of the clones is missing from these tables; in studies checked, under half for an unresolved V gene and the rest for unknown reasons. That table gives V, J and clone size, and the DNA gave D and trimming. A total of some 290,000 clones appear in this sample, roughly 88% of them only once. 2.3% of the sample is held by the ten biggest clonotypes.

Participants in the prospective study were aged roughly 18 to 95 years, lived in about two dozen United States geographic areas, and enrolled through a virtual design. In the prospective study, participants were assigned to cohorts based on the clinical history participants reported in a screening survey and a study questionnaire. Each participant in the prospective study had whole blood, serum and a nasopharyngeal or oropharyngeal swab collected by mobile phlebotomists. Participants in the prospective study had the option to provide additional blood draws and questionnaires over a 2-month period. Before DNA extraction, prospective study blood samples were shipped either frozen or at room temperature.

The receptor was derived from a woman aged 40 to 49 with acute COVID-19. The chain employs TRBV2 and TRBJ1-2; TRBD1 matches 9 bases in the middle. The specimen was PBMCs or T cells enriched from blood (not recorded which). The encoded CDR3 is CASGGEDRGILGYTF. The sequence in DNA is TGTGCCAGCGGAGGGGAAGACAGGGGGATCCTTGGCTACACCTTC.